These T cell receptor beta chains were read from a single sample in a study of T cells in Graves' hyperthyroidism and ophthalmopathy. One entry per CDR3 protein results from TCRdb running MiXCR on the multiplex PCR reads. Of 300,000 to 500,000 distinct CDR3 sequences in the sample, more than 12% were seen once. Sequencing was done on a sample of blood. These receptor sequences come from a man between 45 and 60 years old with Graves' ophthalmopathy. Both conserved end residues are part of each CDR3.

TRBV19	TRBJ2-7	CASSERVVYEQYF
TRBV19	TRBJ2-1	CASSHQFEKYNEQFF
TRBV2	TRBJ2-7	CASSEGAGAYEQYF
TRBV6-1	TRBJ2-7	CASSSRQGASYEQYF
TRBV28	TRBJ1-1	CASSSPRPGPEPFF
TRBV6-1	TRBJ1-1	CASSEIGQTEAFF
TRBV14	TRBJ2-7	CASSQSPRGALLSSSYEQYF
TRBV20-1	TRBJ2-3	CSARDGGRAVTDTQYF
TRBV20-1	TRBJ2-2	CSASETSGIATGELFF
TRBV11-2	TRBJ2-1	CASSQLRTVNEQFF
TRBV2	TRBJ1-5	CASSSGANSNQPQHF
TRBV29-1	TRBJ1-1	CSVEWGFMNTEAFF
TRBV2	TRBJ2-3	CASSESENTDTQYF
TRBV12-3/TRBV12-4	TRBJ1-4	CASRELGRRNEKLFF
TRBV4-2	TRBJ1-5	CASSPRQDGNQPQHF
TRBV7-3	TRBJ2-1	CASSLGLAGLSSYNEQFF
TRBV3-1	TRBJ2-7	CASDGGNFYEQYF
TRBV7-2	TRBJ2-2	CASSLYMTGELFF
TRBV29-1	TRBJ1-2	CSVSTRVGYTF
TRBV7-9	TRBJ2-7	CASSGGTSVIYEQYF
TRBV20-1	TRBJ2-7	CSADTQGHEQYF
TRBV4-2	TRBJ2-7	CASSQDTTGAYEQYF
TRBV5-1	TRBJ2-1	CASNSRNHYNEQFF
TRBV5-1	TRBJ2-1	CASSWQGISEQFF
TRBV7-2	TRBJ2-7	CASSRPRSGGGLYEQYF
TRBV29-1	TRBJ2-2	CSVGLTGDTGELFF
TRBV7-9	TRBJ1-2	CASSLGQGYGYTF
TRBV5-1	TRBJ1-3	CASSSTGQASGNTIYF
TRBV4-1	TRBJ2-7	CASSQDPGPDYEQYF
TRBV6-1	TRBJ2-1	CASSTPTSGRVDLGNEQFF
TRBV20-1	TRBJ2-7	CSGSTSGRGYEQYF
TRBV5-1	TRBJ1-5	CASSFMGARDQPQHF
TRBV12-3/TRBV12-4	TRBJ1-6	CASSWEGRSYNSPLHF
TRBV5-1	TRBJ2-7	CASGKDSTYEQYF
TRBV18	TRBJ2-1	CASSPGLYNEQFF
TRBV6-5	TRBJ2-1	CASSYSASNEQFF
TRBV7-6	TRBJ1-1	CASSLGNDMNTEAFF
TRBV5-6	TRBJ2-5	CASSFFSDQETQYF
TRBV7-2	TRBJ2-3	CASSSGQLGDTQYF
TRBV12-3/TRBV12-4	TRBJ2-1	CASSSWPDNEQFF
TRBV27	TRBJ1-6	CASSLSRGGDSPLHF
TRBV7-2	TRBJ1-2	CASSLEVLGGYTF
TRBV19	TRBJ2-2	CASSRNMPHGNPTGELFF
TRBV5-1	TRBJ2-3	CASSLEIAGTDTQYF
TRBV30	TRBJ2-7	CAWTSGRAPSFDEQYF
TRBV5-1	TRBJ2-1	CASSPGGAGRPYNEQFF
TRBV5-1	TRBJ2-2	CASSLVSGRRTGELFF
TRBV11-2	TRBJ1-2	CASSGQGAGYGYTF
TRBV13	TRBJ2-3	CASSLWAGGGPDTQYF
TRBV18	TRBJ2-7	CASSPAEGGSYEQYF
TRBV5-1	TRBJ2-1	CASSQREYSYNEQFF
TRBV9	TRBJ2-2	CASSARGQLNTGELFF
TRBV30	TRBJ1-2	CAWSVRLPYGYTF